This passage covers 14 T cell receptor beta chains from one sample sequenced in a study of T cells in Graves' hyperthyroidism and ophthalmopathy. TCR beta CDR3 regions were amplified from RNA. When the TCR CDR3 underwent first-round RT-PCR, the HTBI primer set was used. TCRdb re-called the multiplex PCR reads through MiXCR, storing one row per CDR3 protein. The data show hundreds of thousands of distinct CDR3 sequences, 14% seen once. The sequencing input was blood. The receptors originated from a woman aged 18 to 35 with Graves' hyperthyroidism.

The V gene is TRBV20-1, the J gene TRBJ1-2; possible D gene TRBD1, 5 bases. Trimming removed 6 bases at V and 5 bases at J, with 22 bases between. Germline loops: CDR1 DFQATT, CDR2 SNEGSKA (reference sequence). This CDR3 contains 15 residues. The CDR3 DNA reads as TGCAGTGCCGGGACTAGCGGGAGGGCCGGGTATGGCTACACCTTC. It is translated as CSAGTSGRAGYGYTF.

Ten or more counts support this clonotype. The chain joins TRBV11-1 to TRBJ2-3, with TRBD2 matching 13 bases. Unmatched junction bases numbered 10, after V lost 5 bases and J lost 8 bases. Per the germline V gene, CDR1 is SGHAT and CDR2 is FQDESV (reference sequence). CDR3 size: 16 residues. CDR3 region: CASSPGLAGVRVTQYF. The CDR3 nucleotides read TGTGCCAGCAGCCCCGGACTAGCGGGAGTTCGTGTTACGCAGTATTTT.

Only a few counts were recorded for this clonotype. The chain employs TRBV19 and TRBJ2-1; 11 bases are shared with TRBD2. V shed 8 bases and J 3 bases; nucleotides not matched to a gene: 6. CDR1 and CDR2 (germline): LNHDA, SQIVND (reference sequence). The CDR3 covers 15 residues. The chain's CDR3 is CASGGGTSGYNEQFF. CDR3 nucleotides: TGTGCCAGTGGGGGCGGGACTAGCGGCTACAATGAGCAGTTCTTC.

In its sample, this clonotype was seen many times. The chain couples TRBV10-1 to TRBJ1-4; D gene unclear. The CDR3 is made up of 17 amino acids. CDR1 and CDR2 (germline): WNHNN, SYGVQD (reference sequence). The V end lost 2 bases, the J end lost 2 bases, and 15 bases lay between the germline ends. The CDR3 loop is CASSEGLGRTTNEKLFF. CDR3 coding DNA: TGCGCCAGCAGTGAGGGCCTCGGGAGAACGACTAATGAAAAACTGTTTTTT.

This clonotype was seen ten or more times. The chain uses TRBV11-2 and TRBJ1-1, with 9 positions matching TRBD1. CDR3 length: 15 amino acids. V was pared by 5 bases and J by 6 bases, with 10 bases of the junction left unmatched. Germline V CDR1 and CDR2: SGHAT, FQNNGV. CDR3 sequence: CASSREGQGRPEAFF. DNA of the CDR3: TGTGCCAGCAGCCGGGAGGGACAGGGAAGGCCTGAAGCTTTCTTT.

This sequence joins TRBV7-9 and TRBJ2-5; 8 bases fit TRBD1. This CDR3 region has 16 residues. Germline CDR1 reads SEHNR; CDR2 reads FQNEAQ (reference sequence). Trimming removed 3 bases from V and 3 bases from J; junction bases left unmatched: 9. The CDR3, as DNA: TGTGCCAGCAGCTTGAAGGGGACAGGTTCAAAAGAGACCCAGTACTTC. Protein product: CASSLKGTGSKETQYF.

This clonotype was picked up a small number of times. At one boundary the junction diverges from the germline segment, which might be a read error. The rearrangement joins TRBV7-8 to TRBJ2-1; no definite D call. This CDR3 region has 14 residues. Germline-derived CDR1 and CDR2 are SGHVS and FQNEAQ. CDR3 sequence reads: CASTERRSYNGQFF. Written as DNA, the CDR3 is TGTGCCAGCACCGAGCGCCGGTCCTACAATGGGCAGTTCTTC.

The chain joins TRBV4-3 to TRBJ2-7, with no clear D. V was cut by 1 base and J by 4 bases, with 20 bases left in between. Germline CDR1 is LGHNA and CDR2 is YSLEER. There are 17 residues in the CDR3. The DNA of the CDR3 is TGCGCCAGCAGCCAAGCTGCATTTAGCCTAGAGTTGTACGAGCAGTACTTC. Amino acids: CASSQAAFSLELYEQYF.

This clonotype was picked up a small number of times. The chain combines TRBV6-5 with TRBJ2-3; TRBD2 agrees at 8 bases. This CDR3 is 18 amino acids long. J gave up 1 base and V 0 bases, and 9 bases lay outside the gene matches. CDR1 and CDR2 (germline): MNHEY, SVGAGI. The CDR3 loop is CASSYSVSSGSGTDTQYF. CDR3 nucleotide sequence: TGTGCCAGCAGTTACTCGGTTTCCAGCGGGAGTGGCACAGATACGCAGTATTTT.

This clonotype was counted ten times or more. The genes are TRBV2 and TRBJ2-3; no definite D call. The V end was cut by 6 bases, the J end by 2 bases, with 27 bases between. The germline V gene has CDR1 SNHLY and CDR2 FYNNEI. CDR3 length: 19 amino acids. The DNA of the CDR3 is TGTGCCAGCAGCCACTCCTCTCAGAAAGAATCGGTACCCACAGATACGCAGTATTTT. Translation gives CASSHSSQKESVPTDTQYF. The variable domain in full, with the rest retrieved from reference TRBV2 and TRBJ2-3, is EPEVTQTPSHQVTQMGQEVILRCVPISNHLYFYWYRQILGQKVEFLVSFYNNEISEKSEIFDDQFSVERPDGSNFTLKIRSTKLEDSAMYFCASSHSSQKESVPTDTQYFGPGTRLTVL.

This clonotype was seen at least ten times. The chain links TRBV30 to TRBJ2-3, with D unclear. The V and J ends lost 2 bases and 3 bases respectively, with 6 bases between them. Germline V lookup: CDR1 GTSNPN, CDR2 SVGIG (reference sequence). The CDR3 has 12 residues. The CDR3: CAWSTHTDTQYF. DNA for the CDR3: TGTGCCTGGAGTACGCATACAGATACGCAGTATTTT.

This chain joins TRBV9 and TRBJ1-4; 8 bases map to TRBD1. Germline V gene data show CDR1 as SGDLS and CDR2 as YYNGEE. The junction had 5 bases not matched to a gene; V was cut back by 3 bases and J by 4 bases. The CDR3 extends over 15 amino acids. CDR3 sequence reads: CASSAGTGRNEKLFF. As DNA, the CDR3 is TGTGCCAGCAGCGCCGGGACAGGCCGTAATGAAAAACTGTTTTTT.

This clonotype was counted only a few times. The rearrangement links TRBV5-4 to TRBJ2-2; 8 bases map to TRBD2. The CDR3 spans 16 residues. Per germline, CDR1 SGHNT and CDR2 YYREEE (reference sequence). J was trimmed by 3 bases and V by 4 bases; bases with no gene match: 8. The CDR3 is CASSPFAGGYTGELFF. The CDR3 bases are TGTGCCAGCAGCCCCTTCGCGGGAGGATACACCGGGGAGCTGTTTTTT.

This clonotype was counted at least ten times. The genes are TRBV12-3 or TRBV12-4 and TRBJ2-5; tentative D call: TRBD2 (6 bases). V lost 6 bases to trimming and J lost 4 bases, with 18 bases between them. The CDR3 is 15 residues long. This CDR3 is CASSLYRREGETQYF. The CDR3 DNA sequence: TGTGCCAGCAGCCTTTATAGGCGGGAAGGAGAGACCCAGTACTTC.